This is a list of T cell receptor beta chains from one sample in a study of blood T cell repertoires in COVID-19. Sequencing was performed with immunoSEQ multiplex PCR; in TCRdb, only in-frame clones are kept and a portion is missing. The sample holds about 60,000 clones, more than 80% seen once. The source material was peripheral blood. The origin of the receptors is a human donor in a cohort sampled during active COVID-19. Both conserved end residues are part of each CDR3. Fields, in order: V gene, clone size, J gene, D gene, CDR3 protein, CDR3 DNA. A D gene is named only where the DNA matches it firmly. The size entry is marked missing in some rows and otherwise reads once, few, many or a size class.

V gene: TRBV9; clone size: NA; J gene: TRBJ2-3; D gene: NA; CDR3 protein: CASSVGQNTQYF; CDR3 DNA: TGTGCCAGCAGCGTGGGGCAGAATACGCAGTATTTT
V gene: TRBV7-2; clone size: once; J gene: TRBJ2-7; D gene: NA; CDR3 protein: CASSPTSGHSSYEQYF; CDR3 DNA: TGTGCCAGCAGCCCTACCAGCGGCCATAGCTCCTACGAGCAGTACTTC
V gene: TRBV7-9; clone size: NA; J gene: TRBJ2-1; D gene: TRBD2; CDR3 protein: CASSKAGQKNEQFF; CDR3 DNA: TGTGCCAGCAGCAAAGCGGGGCAGAAGAATGAGCAGTTCTTC
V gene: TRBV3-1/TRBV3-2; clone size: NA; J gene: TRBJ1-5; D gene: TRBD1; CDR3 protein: CASSQGQGRQPQHF; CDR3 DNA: TGTGCCAGCAGCCAGGGACAGGGAAGGCAGCCCCAGCATTTT
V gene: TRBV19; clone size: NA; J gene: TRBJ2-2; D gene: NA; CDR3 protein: CASSATSQGILGTGELFF; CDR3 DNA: TGTGCCAGTAGTGCTACCTCTCAGGGGATATTGGGCACCGGGGAGCTGTTTTTT
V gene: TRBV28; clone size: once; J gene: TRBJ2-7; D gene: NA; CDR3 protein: CASSLQPKTDDHYEQYF; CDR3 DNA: TGTGCCAGCAGTCTCCAACCCAAGACTGACGATCACTACGAGCAGTACTTC
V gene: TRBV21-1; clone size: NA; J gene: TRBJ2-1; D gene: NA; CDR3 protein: CASSKGPTETSYNEQFF; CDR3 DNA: TGTGCCAGCAGCAAAGGACCGACAGAAACTTCCTACAATGAGCAGTTCTTC
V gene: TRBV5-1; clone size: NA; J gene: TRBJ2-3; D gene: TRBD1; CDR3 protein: CASQNSDRGGADTQYF; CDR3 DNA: TGCGCCAGCCAGAACTCGGACAGGGGCGGGGCAGATACGCAGTATTTT
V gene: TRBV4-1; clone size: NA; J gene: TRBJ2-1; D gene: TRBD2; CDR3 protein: CASSQDTSGGISYNEQFF; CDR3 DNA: TGCGCCAGCAGCCAAGATACTAGCGGGGGGATCTCCTACAATGAGCAGTTCTTC
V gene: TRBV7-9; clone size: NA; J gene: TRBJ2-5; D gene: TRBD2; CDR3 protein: CASSRYGGETETQYF; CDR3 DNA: TGTGCCAGCAGCCGTTACGGGGGGGAAACAGAGACCCAGTACTTC
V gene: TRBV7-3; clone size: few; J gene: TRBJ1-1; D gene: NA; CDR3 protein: CASSRGMNTEAFF; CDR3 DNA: TGTGCCAGCAGCCGGGGGATGAACACTGAAGCTTTCTTT
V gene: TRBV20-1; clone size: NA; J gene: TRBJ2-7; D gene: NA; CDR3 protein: CSASGQGIGEQYF; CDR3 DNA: TGCAGTGCTAGTGGGCAGGGGATCGGGGAGCAGTACTTC
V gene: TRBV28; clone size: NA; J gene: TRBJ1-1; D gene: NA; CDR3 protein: CASSLARGEAFF; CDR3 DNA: TGTGCCAGCAGCCTTGCCCGAGGCGAAGCTTTCTTT
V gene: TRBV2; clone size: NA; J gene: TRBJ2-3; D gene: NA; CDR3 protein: CASEKDAGRSTDTQYF; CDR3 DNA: TGTGCCAGCGAAAAAGACGCGGGACGAAGCACAGATACGCAGTATTTT
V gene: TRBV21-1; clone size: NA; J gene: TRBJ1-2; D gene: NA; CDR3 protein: CASSKVAGGAGYTF; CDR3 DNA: NA
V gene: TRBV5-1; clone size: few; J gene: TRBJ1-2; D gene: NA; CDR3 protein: CASSSRVKDTGYTF; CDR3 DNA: TGCGCCAGCAGCTCCAGGGTCAAGGATACTGGCTACACCTTC
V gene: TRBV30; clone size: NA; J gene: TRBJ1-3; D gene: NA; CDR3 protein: CAWSVRGAAGNTIYF; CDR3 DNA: TGTGCCTGGAGTGTACGGGGTGCGGCTGGAAACACCATATATTTT
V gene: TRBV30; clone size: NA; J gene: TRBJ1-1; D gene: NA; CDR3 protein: CAWSVRPRGGTEAFF; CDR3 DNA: TGTGCCTGGAGTGTAAGGCCCCGGGGAGGTACTGAAGCTTTCTTT
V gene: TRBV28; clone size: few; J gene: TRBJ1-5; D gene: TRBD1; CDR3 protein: CASKGAGGQPQHF; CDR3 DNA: TGTGCCAGCAAAGGGGCAGGGGGACAGCCCCAGCATTTT
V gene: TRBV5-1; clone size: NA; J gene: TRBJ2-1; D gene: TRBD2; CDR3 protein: CASSFRSGAYNEQFF; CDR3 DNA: TGCGCCAGCAGCTTTCGTAGCGGGGCCTACAATGAGCAGTTCTTC
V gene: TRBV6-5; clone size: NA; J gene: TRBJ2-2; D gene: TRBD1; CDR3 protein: CATRGQGWGELFF; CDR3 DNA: TGTGCCACCAGAGGACAGGGGTGGGGGGAGCTGTTTTTT
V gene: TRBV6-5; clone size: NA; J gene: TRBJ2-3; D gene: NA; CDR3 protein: CASSWGVTDTQYF; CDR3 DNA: TGTGCCAGCAGTTGGGGAGTGACAGATACGCAGTATTTT
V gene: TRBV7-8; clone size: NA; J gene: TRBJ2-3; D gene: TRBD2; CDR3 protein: CASSPRTSGSTDTQYF; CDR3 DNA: TGTGCCAGCAGCCCGCGGACTAGCGGGAGCACAGATACGCAGTATTTT
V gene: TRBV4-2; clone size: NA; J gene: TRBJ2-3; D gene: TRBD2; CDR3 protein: CASSPRLEGGQDRQYF; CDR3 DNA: TGTGCCAGCAGCCCCCGACTTGAGGGAGGGCAGGATAGGCAGTATTTT
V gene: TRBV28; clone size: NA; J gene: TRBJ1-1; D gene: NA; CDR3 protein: CASSFVDSGHTGTEAFF; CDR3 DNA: TGTGCCAGCAGTTTTGTGGACTCGGGACATACAGGCACTGAAGCTTTCTTT
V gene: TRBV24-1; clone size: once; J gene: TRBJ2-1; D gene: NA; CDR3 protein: CATSDFSPYNEQFF; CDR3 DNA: TGTGCCACCAGTGATTTTTCTCCCTACAATGAGCAGTTCTTC
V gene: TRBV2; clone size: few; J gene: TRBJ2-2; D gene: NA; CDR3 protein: CASRYSEGGELFF; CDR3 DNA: TGTGCCAGCAGATACTCTGAGGGCGGGGAGCTGTTTTTT
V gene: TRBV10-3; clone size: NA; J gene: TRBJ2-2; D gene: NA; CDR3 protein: CASTPSQGTGELFF; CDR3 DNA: TGTGCCAGCACGCCCTCACAGGGAACCGGGGAGCTGTTTTTT
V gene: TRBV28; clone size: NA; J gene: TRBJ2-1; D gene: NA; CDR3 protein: CASGLPEGNGEQFF; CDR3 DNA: TGTGCCAGCGGGCTCCCCGAGGGAAATGGTGAGCAGTTCTTC
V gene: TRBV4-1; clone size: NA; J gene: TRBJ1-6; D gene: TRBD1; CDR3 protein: CASSQDDRGISPLHF; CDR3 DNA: TGCGCCAGCAGCCAAGACGACAGGGGAATTTCACCCCTCCACTTT
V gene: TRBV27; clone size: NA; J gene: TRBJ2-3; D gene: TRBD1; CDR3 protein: CASSSWDRGADTQYF; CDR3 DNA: TGTGCCAGCAGTTCGTGGGACAGGGGGGCGGATACGCAGTATTTT
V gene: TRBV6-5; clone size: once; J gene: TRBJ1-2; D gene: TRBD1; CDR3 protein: CASRSGTANGYTF; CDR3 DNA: TGTGCCAGCAGATCCGGGACAGCCAATGGCTACACCTTC
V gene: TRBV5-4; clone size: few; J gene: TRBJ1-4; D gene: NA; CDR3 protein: CASSYGQPATNEKLFF; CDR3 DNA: TGTGCCAGCAGCTACGGACAGCCTGCAACTAATGAAAAACTGTTTTTT
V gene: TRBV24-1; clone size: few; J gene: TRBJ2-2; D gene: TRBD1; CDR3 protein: CATSDADRGRAGELFF; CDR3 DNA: TGTGCCACCAGTGACGCGGACAGGGGACGGGCCGGGGAGCTGTTTTTT
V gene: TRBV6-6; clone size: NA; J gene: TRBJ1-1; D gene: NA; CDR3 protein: CASSYDLGAMAFF; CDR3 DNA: TGTGCCAGCAGTTACGATCTGGGGGCGATGGCTTTCTTT
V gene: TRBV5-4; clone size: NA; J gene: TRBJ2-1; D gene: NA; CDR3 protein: CASSSEGPTYNEQFF; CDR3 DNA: TGTGCCAGCAGCTCCGAGGGTCCCACCTACAATGAGCAGTTCTTC
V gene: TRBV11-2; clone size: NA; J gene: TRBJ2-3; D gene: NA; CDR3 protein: CASSPGPSPPNTQYF; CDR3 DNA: TGTGCCAGCAGCCCGGGTCCCTCCCCCCCGAATACGCAGTATTTT
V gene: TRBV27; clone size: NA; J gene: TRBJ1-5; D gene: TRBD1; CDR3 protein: CASSLSGQGVFGQPQHF; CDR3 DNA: TGTGCCAGCAGTTTGTCGGGACAGGGAGTGTTTGGACAGCCCCAGCATTTT
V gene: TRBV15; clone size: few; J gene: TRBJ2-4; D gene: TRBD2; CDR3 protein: CATSRDGRGDQYF; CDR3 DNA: TGTGCCACCAGCAGAGATGGGCGGGGGGATCAGTACTTC
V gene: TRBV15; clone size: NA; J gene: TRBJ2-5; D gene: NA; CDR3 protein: CATSRGGGGKETQYF; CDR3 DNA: TGTGCCACCAGCAGAGGGGGCGGGGGCAAAGAGACCCAGTACTTC